This TCR beta chain was retrieved from a study of OX40 agonist ivuxolimab in advanced cancers. The wider study: Treatment received earlier with anti-PD-1, anti-PD-L1 or anti-CTLA-4 agents was allowed, and more than 35% had some.

This clone was detected only a few times. Its antigen is undetermined. Using immunoSEQ multiplex PCR, the repertoire was profiled, and TCRdb retains in-frame clones only, with some absent. The sample lists roughly 18,000 clones, roughly 88% occurring once. Study-wide findings and caveats: Relative to CD4+, CD8+ T cells held more expanded clones on average.

Excluded were patients having autoimmune disease history or systemic immunosuppression. The sampling schedule covered blood at baseline, cycle 4 day 1, and cycle 7 day 1. This CDR3 is built from 16 residues. CDR1 and CDR2 from the germline V gene are MGHRA and YSYEKL. V was clipped by 0 bases and J by 9 bases; unmatched bases: 7. The receptor's source is an adult with an advanced solid tumor such as melanoma, head and neck, liver or kidney cancer. Sequencing used CD4+ or CD8+ T cells sorted from blood, obtained in a trial of the OX40 agonist ivuxolimab. V usage is TRBV4-1 and J usage is TRBJ2-1, with 11 bases lining up with TRBD1. CDR3: CASSQEEGQGAGEQFF. The CDR3 DNA reads as TGCGCCAGCAGCCAAGAGGAAGGACAGGGGGCCGGTGAGCAGTTCTTC.